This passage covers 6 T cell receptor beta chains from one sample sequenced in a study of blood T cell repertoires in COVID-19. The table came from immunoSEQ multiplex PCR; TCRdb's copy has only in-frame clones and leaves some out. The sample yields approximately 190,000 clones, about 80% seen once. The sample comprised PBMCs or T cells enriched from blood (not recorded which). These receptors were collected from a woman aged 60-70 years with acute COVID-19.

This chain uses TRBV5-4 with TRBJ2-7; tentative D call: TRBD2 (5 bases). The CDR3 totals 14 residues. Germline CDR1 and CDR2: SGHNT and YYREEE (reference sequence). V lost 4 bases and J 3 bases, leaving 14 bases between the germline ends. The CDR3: CASSPSGLIYEQYF. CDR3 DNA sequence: TGTGCCAGCAGCCCAAGCGGACTGATCTACGAGCAGTACTTC.

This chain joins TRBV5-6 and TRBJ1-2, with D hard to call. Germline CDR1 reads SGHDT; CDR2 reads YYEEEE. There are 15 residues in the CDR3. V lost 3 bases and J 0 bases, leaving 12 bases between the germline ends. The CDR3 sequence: CASSSVGRANYGYTF. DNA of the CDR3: TGTGCCAGCAGCTCCGTGGGCCGAGCTAACTATGGCTACACCTTC.

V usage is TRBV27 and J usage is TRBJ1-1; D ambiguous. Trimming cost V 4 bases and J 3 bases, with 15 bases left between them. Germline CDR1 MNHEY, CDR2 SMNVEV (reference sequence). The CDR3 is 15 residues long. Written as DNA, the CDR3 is TGTGCCAGCAGTTCCCCCCACCGTGGAGACACTGAAGCTTTCTTT. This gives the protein CASSSPHRGDTEAFF.

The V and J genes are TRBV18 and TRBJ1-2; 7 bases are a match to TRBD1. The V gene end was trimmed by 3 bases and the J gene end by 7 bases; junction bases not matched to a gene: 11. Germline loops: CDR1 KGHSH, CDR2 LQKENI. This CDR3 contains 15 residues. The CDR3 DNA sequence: TGTGCCAGCTCACCCCTCACCGGGACAGAGTCTGGCTACACCTTC. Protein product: CASSPLTGTESGYTF.

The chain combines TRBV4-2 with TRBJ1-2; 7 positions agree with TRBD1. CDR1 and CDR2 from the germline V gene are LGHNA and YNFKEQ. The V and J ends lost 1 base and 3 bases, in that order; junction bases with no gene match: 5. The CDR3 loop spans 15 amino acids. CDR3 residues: CASSQGTGEHYGYTF. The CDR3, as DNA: TGTGCCAGCAGCCAAGGGACAGGAGAACACTATGGCTACACCTTC.

CDR3 amino acids: CASSTGQPSNQPQHF. CDR3 nucleotide sequence: TGTGCCAGCAGCACGGGACAGCCTAGCAATCAGCCCCAGCATTTT. This chain links TRBV6-5 with TRBJ1-5; 7 nucleotides agree with TRBD1. This CDR3 has 15 residues. Germline CDR1 and CDR2: MNHEY and SVGAGI. Unmatched junction bases numbered 5, after V lost 6 bases and J lost 0 bases.